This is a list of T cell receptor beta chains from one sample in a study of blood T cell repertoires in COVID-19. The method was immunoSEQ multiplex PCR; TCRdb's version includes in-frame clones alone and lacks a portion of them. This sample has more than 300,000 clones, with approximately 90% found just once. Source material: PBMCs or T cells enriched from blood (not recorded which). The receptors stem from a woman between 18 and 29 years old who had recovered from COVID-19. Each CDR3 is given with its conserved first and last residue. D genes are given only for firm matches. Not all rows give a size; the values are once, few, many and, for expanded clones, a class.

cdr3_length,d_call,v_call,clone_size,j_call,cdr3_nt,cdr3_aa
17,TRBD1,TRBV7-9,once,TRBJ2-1,TGTGCCAGCAGCTCCCCTCAGACAGGGAGTAGATACAATGAGCAGTTCTTC,CASSSPQTGSRYNEQFF
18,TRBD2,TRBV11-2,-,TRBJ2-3,TGTGCCAGCAGCTCACGGAGCGGGGGATACACTAGCACAGATACGCAGTATTTT,CASSSRSGGYTSTDTQYF
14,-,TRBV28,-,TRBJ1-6,TGTGCCAGCAGTTTGGGGCAGTTGGATTCACCCCTCCACTTT,CASSLGQLDSPLHF
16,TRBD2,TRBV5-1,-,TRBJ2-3,TGCGCCAGCAGCCCCCGACTAGCGGGGAGCACAGATACGCAGTATTTT,CASSPRLAGSTDTQYF
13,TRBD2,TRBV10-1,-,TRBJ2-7,TGCGCCAGCAGTGAGGGGACTAACTACGAGCAGTACTTC,CASSEGTNYEQYF
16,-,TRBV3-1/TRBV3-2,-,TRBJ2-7,TGTGCCAGCAGCCAAATAGGGCAGGGTAGCTCCTACGAGCAGTACTTC,CASSQIGQGSSYEQYF
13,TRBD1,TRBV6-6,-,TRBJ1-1,TGTGCCAGCAGGACCGACAGGGACACTGAAGCTTTCTTT,CASRTDRDTEAFF
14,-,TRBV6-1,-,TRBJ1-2,TGTGCCAGCAGTGAACAGGCTCCCAACTATGGCTACACCTTC,CASSEQAPNYGYTF
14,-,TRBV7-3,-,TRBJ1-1,TGTGCCAGCAGCTTGAACGGGAGGAACACTGAAGCTTTCTTT,CASSLNGRNTEAFF
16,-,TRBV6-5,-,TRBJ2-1,TGTGCCAGCAGTTACTCGGCCCCGCAGAAGTACAATGAGCAGTTCTTC,CASSYSAPQKYNEQFF
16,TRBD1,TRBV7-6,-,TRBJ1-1,TGTGCCAGCAGCTTAGGGACAGGGGGCACGAACACTGAAGCTTTCTTT,CASSLGTGGTNTEAFF
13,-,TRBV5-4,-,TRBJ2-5,TGTGCCAGCAGCTTGGGCAGGGATGGGACCCAGTACTTC,CASSLGRDGTQYF
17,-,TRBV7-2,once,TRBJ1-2,TGTGCCAGCAGCTTAGCGCGAATGTCGGAGTGGGAGTATGGCTACACCTTC,CASSLARMSEWEYGYTF
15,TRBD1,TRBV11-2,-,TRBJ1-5,TGTGCCAGCAGCTACGGACAGGGGGCAGGTCAGCCCCAGCATTTT,CASSYGQGAGQPQHF
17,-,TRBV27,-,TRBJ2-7,TGTGCCAGCAGTTTATGGGCCAGTGTGGGGGCGGGCTACGAGCAGTACTTC,CASSLWASVGAGYEQYF
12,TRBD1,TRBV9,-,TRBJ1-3,TGTGCCAGCAGCCGGGACAGGGGCTCCATATATTTT,CASSRDRGSIYF
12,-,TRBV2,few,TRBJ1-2,TGTGCCAGCGTGGAGATTTTGGGTGGCTACACCTTC,CASVEILGGYTF
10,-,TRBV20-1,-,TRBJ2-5,TGCAGTGGCGTACAAGAGACCCAGTACTTC,CSGVQETQYF
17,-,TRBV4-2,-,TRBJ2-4,TGTGCCAGCAGCCAAGAATTAGGGAGGAGGGGTACGGACATTCAGTACTTC,CASSQELGRRGTDIQYF
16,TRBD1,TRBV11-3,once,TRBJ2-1,TGTGCCAGCAGCCGCAGGGACAGGGAAAATACCAATGAGCAGTTCTTC,CASSRRDRENTNEQFF
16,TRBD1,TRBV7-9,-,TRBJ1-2,TGTGCCAGCAGCTCCCCTGACAGGGGGGGTAACTATGGCTACACCTTC,CASSSPDRGGNYGYTF
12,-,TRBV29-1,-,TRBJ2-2,TGCAGCGTTGAAGCTTACACCGGGGAGCTGTTTTTT,CSVEAYTGELFF
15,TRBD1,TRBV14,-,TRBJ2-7,TGTGCCAGCAGCCTAACAGGGGGCGAGGCCTACGAGCAGTACTTC,CASSLTGGEAYEQYF
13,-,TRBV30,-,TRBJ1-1,TGTGCCTGGAGTTACAGGAGGAACACTGAAGCTTTCTTT,CAWSYRRNTEAFF
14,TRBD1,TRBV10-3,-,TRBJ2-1,TGTGCCATCAGTTATGGGACAGCTAACAATGAGCAGTTCTTC,CAISYGTANNEQFF
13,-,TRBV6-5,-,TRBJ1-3,TGTGCCAGCAGTTTCGACAGGGGAAACACCATATATTTT,CASSFDRGNTIYF
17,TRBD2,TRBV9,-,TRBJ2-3,TGTGCCAGCAGCGTAGTTCGTAGCGGGGGGGCCGGCGATACGCAGTATTTT,CASSVVRSGGAGDTQYF
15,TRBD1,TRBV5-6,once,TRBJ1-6,TGTGCCAGCAGCGCGGGACAGGGCGTACACTCACCCCTCCACTTT,CASSAGQGVHSPLHF
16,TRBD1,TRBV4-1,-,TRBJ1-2,TGCGCCAGCAGCCAAGGGACAGGGGGCGGCAGCTATGGCTACACCTTC,CASSQGTGGGSYGYTF
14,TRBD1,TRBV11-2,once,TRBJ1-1,TGTGCCAGCAGCTCGGGACAGTCGAACACTGAAGCTTTCTTT,CASSSGQSNTEAFF
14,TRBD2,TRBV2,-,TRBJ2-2,TGTGCCAGCTTTAGCGGGGGACAGACCGGGGAGCTGTTTTTT,CASFSGGQTGELFF
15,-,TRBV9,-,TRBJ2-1,TGTGCCAGCAGCGTAGGTGGGGGGGCTTTTAATGAGCAGTTCTTC,CASSVGGGAFNEQFF
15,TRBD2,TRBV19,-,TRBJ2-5,TGTGCCAGTAGTATAGGGACTAGCGGGGTGGAGACCCAGTACTTC,CASSIGTSGVETQYF
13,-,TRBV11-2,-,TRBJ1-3,TGTGCCAGCAGCCCGCAGTCCCCAAACACCATATATTTT,CASSPQSPNTIYF
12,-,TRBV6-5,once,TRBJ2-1,TGTGCCAGCAGTTCAGGGGCCGATGAGCAGTTCTTC,CASSSGADEQFF
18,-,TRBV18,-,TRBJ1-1,TGTGCCAGCTCACCACCTAAACGCGGGGGGCGCGGCGATACTGAAGCTTTCTTT,CASSPPKRGGRGDTEAFF
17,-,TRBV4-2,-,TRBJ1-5,TGTGCCAGCAGCCAAGATCTTTTATCAGGGGCGCGTCAGCCCCAGCATTTT,CASSQDLLSGARQPQHF
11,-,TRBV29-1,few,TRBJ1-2,TGCAGCGTTGAGGCCCTCTATGGCTACACCTTC,CSVEALYGYTF
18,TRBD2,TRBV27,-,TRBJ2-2,TGTGCCAGCAGTTTATCTAGCGGGGTCCCCATTAACACCGGGGAGCTGTTTTTT,CASSLSSGVPINTGELFF
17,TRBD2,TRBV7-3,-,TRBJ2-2,TGTGCCAGCAGCCCGGGACTAGCGGGGGCTGGGGCCGGGGAGCTGTTTTTT,CASSPGLAGAGAGELFF
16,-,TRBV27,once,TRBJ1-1,TGTGCCAGCAGTTTATGGGCAGGGCCCTTGAACACTGAAGCTTTCTTT,CASSLWAGPLNTEAFF
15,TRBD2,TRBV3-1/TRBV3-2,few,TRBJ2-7,TGTGCCAGCAGCCAACTCCCGGGGGGTATCTACGAGCAGTACTTC,CASSQLPGGIYEQYF
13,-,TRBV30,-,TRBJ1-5,TGTGCCTGGAGTTCGGACAACCATCAGCCCCAGCATTTT,CAWSSDNHQPQHF
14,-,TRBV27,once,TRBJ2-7,TGTGCCAGCAGTTTTGGCGGGGAGCTATACGAGCAGTACTTC,CASSFGGELYEQYF
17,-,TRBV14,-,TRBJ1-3,TGTGCCAGCAGCCAAGAGCTCTATGCTGACTCTGGAAACACCATATATTTT,CASSQELYADSGNTIYF
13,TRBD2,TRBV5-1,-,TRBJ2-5,TGCGCCAGCAGACTCGGGGGGCAAGAGACCCAGTACTTC,CASRLGGQETQYF
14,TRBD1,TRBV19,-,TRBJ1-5,TGTGCCACCGAAGACAGGGCGGGCAATCAGCCCCAGCATTTT,CATEDRAGNQPQHF
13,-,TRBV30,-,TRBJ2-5,TGTGCCGGATCTGGGGGGTTGCGGGAGACCCAGTACTTC,CAGSGGLRETQYF
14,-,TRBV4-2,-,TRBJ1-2,TGTGCCAGCAGCCGTGCGGATGATATTTATGGCTACACCTTC,CASSRADDIYGYTF
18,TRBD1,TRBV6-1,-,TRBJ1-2,TGTGCCAGCAGTGAAGCGCTGGCAGGGGGAGGTCCTGACTATGGCTACACCTTC,CASSEALAGGGPDYGYTF
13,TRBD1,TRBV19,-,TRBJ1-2,TGTGCCAGTAGTCCCGACAGGGGAGTTGGCTACACCTTC,CASSPDRGVGYTF
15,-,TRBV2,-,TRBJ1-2,TGTGCCAGCAGTGAAGCTTCCTCCCGGGTATATGGCTACACCTTC,CASSEASSRVYGYTF
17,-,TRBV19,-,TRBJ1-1,TGTGCCAGTAGTACCCGTCGGTGGGAGGGTAAGAACACTGAAGCTTTCTTT,CASSTRRWEGKNTEAFF
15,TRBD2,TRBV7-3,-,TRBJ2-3,TGTGCCAGCAGCTTAATAGCGGGGGCCCCAGATACGCAGTATTTT,CASSLIAGAPDTQYF
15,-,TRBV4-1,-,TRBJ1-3,TGCGCCAGCAGCCAACTTAGCGCCCCTGGAAACACCATATATTTT,CASSQLSAPGNTIYF
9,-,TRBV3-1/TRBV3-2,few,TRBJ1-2,TGTGCCAGCAGCCCCTGGCCCACCTTC,CASSPWPTF
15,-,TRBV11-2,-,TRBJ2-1,TGTGCCAGCAGCCGCGAGTGGGGCCCGTACAATGAGCAGTTCTTC,CASSREWGPYNEQFF
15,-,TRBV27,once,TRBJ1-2,TGTGCCAGCAGTTTAAGAGGGACAACTAACTATGGCTACACCTTC,CASSLRGTTNYGYTF
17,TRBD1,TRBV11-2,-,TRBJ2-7,TGTGCCAGCAGCTTAAGGACAGGGTGGACCGGGTCCTACGAGCAGTACTTC,CASSLRTGWTGSYEQYF